A single sample is the source of the 11 T cell receptor beta chains below, sequenced in a study of patients and donors after allogeneic stem cell transplantation. Using its own MiXCR run on the RT-PCR reads, TCRdb lists one record per CDR3 protein. The sample includes 920,000 or so distinct CDR3 sequences, 15% to 20% of them seen just once. The sequenced sample was blood, either unsorted or a sorted T cell fraction (not recorded which). The receptors were gathered from a human donor who was either an allogeneic HSCT recipient or a stem cell or donor lymphocyte infusion donor (not recorded which). It is not recorded whose cells these are; they may come from a transplant donor.

This clonotype turned up a few times. V is TRBV29-1 and J is TRBJ2-7, with no clear D. Germline CDR1 reads SQVTM; CDR2 reads ANQGSEA. This CDR3 is built from 12 residues. V dropped 4 bases and J dropped 7 bases, with 14 bases sitting between them. CDR3 DNA: TGCAGCGTTGCCCCCGTGGGCGAAGAGCAGTACTTC. Protein product: CSVAPVGEEQYF.

The chain carries TRBV7-2 and TRBJ2-1, with a weak D call TRBD2 (6 bases). The ends were cut back, 6 bases at V and 10 bases at J, with 19 bases in the middle. The CDR3 has 14 residues. Germline V gene sequence: CDR1 SGHTA, CDR2 FQGNSA. The CDR3 sequence is CASRTPGEVLEQFF. CDR3 nucleotides: TGTGCCAGCAGGACCCCTGGGGAGGTGTTAGAGCAGTTCTTC.

This clonotype has a handful of counts. The rearrangement links TRBV2 to TRBJ2-7; a weak D match, TRBD2 (5 bases). V gave up 5 bases and J gave up 2 bases, with 16 bases separating them. The germline V gene has CDR1 SNHLY and CDR2 FYNNEI. The CDR3 consists of 15 residues. The CDR3, as DNA: TGTGCCAGCAGTATAGAGGGAGCGAAGACCTACGAGCAGTACTTC. Encoded protein: CASSIEGAKTYEQYF.

With regard to this clonotype: Because it lacks the conserved phenylalanine or tryptophan at the end, this CDR3 is likely a read error. The DNA is omitted, as the CDR3 cannot be located on it reliably, and the CDR3 follows TCRdb's listing. This chain links TRBV7-3 with TRBJ1-6. Germline V gives CDR1 SGHTA, CDR2 FQGTGA. The CDR3 spans 12 amino acids, including both terminal residues. The CDR3 region is CASSLILDGNSG.

V is TRBV5-1 and J is TRBJ2-5; D might be TRBD2 (6 bases). The CDR3 is made up of 16 amino acids. Germline V gives CDR1 SGHRS, CDR2 YFSETQ. Trimming stripped 3 bases from V and 2 bases from J, with 17 bases between. CDR3 amino acids: CASSSGGLSGQETQYF. As DNA, the CDR3 is TGCGCCAGCAGCTCTGGCGGACTCAGCGGGCAAGAGACCCAGTACTTC.

This clonotype was seen a handful of times. The V call is TRBV4-2, the J call TRBJ1-1; D possibly corresponds to TRBD1 (6 bases). Germline-derived CDR1 and CDR2 are LGHNA and YNFKEQ. The CDR3 has 16 amino acids. The ends were cut back, 1 base at V and 0 bases at J, with 12 bases in the middle. CDR3 residues: CASSQGRGGMNTEAFF. CDR3 DNA: TGTGCCAGCAGCCAAGGGAGGGGGGGGATGAACACTGAAGCTTTCTTT.

CDR3 DNA: TGTGCCAGCAGCAACTTTAACGACTGCCCTTACACAGATACGCAGTATTTT. Its translation: CASSNFNDCPYTDTQYF. V and J are TRBV21-1 and TRBJ2-3; the table's D call TRBD2 went unverified against the DNA. TRBV21-1 is a pseudogene locus. This CDR3 is 17 amino acids long.

This clonotype was observed at least ten times. The rearrangement links TRBV6-5 to TRBJ1-1, with 8 bases matching TRBD1. The CDR3 is 16 amino acids. Per germline, CDR1 MNHEY and CDR2 SVGAGI. V lost 4 bases to trimming and J lost 0 bases; unmatched junction nucleotides: 7. CDR3 residues: CASSSSGQGMNTEAFF. The CDR3 nucleotides are TGTGCCAGCAGTTCAAGCGGACAGGGAATGAACACTGAAGCTTTCTTT.

The CDR3 region has the DNA TGCGCCAGCAGCTTGGAAGGGCGGGAGCCAGATACGCAGTATTTT. Amino acid sequence: CASSLEGREPDTQYF. The gene calls are TRBV5-1 and TRBJ2-3, with 7 positions matching TRBD2. Trimming took 0 bases from V and 4 from J; bases not matched to a gene: 5. This CDR3 region has 15 residues. CDR1 is SGHRS, CDR2 YFSETQ, per germline.

This clonotype was observed at least ten times. This chain connects TRBV5-1 to TRBJ1-1; possibly TRBD1 for D (6 bases). The CDR3 sequence is 15 residues long. The germline gives CDR1 SGHRS, CDR2 YFSETQ. V was pared by 0 bases and J by 1 base, with 10 bases between. CDR3 sequence (DNA): TGCGCCAGCAGCTTGGCCGGGGGCAGGAACACTGAAGCTTTCTTT. Translating gives CASSLAGGRNTEAFF.

This clonotype was observed a handful of times. Relative to the germline gene, one junction end is altered; a read error may explain this. This chain uses TRBV30 with TRBJ2-7, with D hard to call. Germline values: CDR1 GTSNPN, CDR2 SVGIG (reference sequence). The CDR3 contains 11 residues. CDR3 sequence (DNA): TGTGCCTGGAGTGCAGAATCGGGTAGGGCGTTC. Translating it yields CAWSAESGRAF.